The next 3 T cell receptor beta chains were all read from a single sample in a study of OX40 agonist ivuxolimab in advanced cancers. Using immunoSEQ multiplex PCR, the repertoire was profiled, and TCRdb retains in-frame clones only, with some absent. In the table there are roughly 34,000 clones, around 83% of which are singletons. This material consisted of CD4+ or CD8+ T cells sorted from blood, taken in a trial of the OX40 agonist ivuxolimab. The receptors originated from an adult with an advanced solid tumor such as melanoma, head and neck, liver or kidney cancer.

The chain recombines TRBV28 with TRBJ1-1, with D hard to call. Between the trimmed V and J ends, which lost 5 bases and 8 bases, there was a span of 15 bases. The CDR3 totals 13 residues. Looked up from germline, CDR1 is MDHEN and CDR2 is SYDVKM. CDR3 DNA sequence: TGTGCCAGCAGTACCCCCGGGAGGGCCGAAGCTTTCTTT. It specifies CASSTPGRAEAFF.

This clone was detected once. The chain links TRBV5-6 to TRBJ1-3; D is unclear. The germline gives CDR1 SGHDT, CDR2 YYEEEE. V lost 1 base and J lost 7, with 12 bases in between. The CDR3 consists of 14 residues. The CDR3 protein is CASSLPSTRNTIYF. CDR3 in DNA: TGTGCCAGCAGCTTGCCCTCCACCAGGAACACCATATATTTT.

This clone was counted a few times. The chain couples TRBV7-9 to TRBJ2-5; D not resolved. Looked up from germline, CDR1 is SEHNR and CDR2 is FQNEAQ (reference sequence). The CDR3 loop spans 15 amino acids. The V end lost 8 bases, the J end lost 4 bases, and 20 bases lay between the germline ends. As DNA, the CDR3 is TGTGCCAGCGCACCCCGTTCGGGTGGAAGAGAGACCCAGTACTTC. Translating gives CASAPRSGGRETQYF.